The sequence of this TCR beta chain was determined in a study of cytomegalovirus exposure and HLA in healthy donors. The overall study: Later, an analysis reported that the approximately 120 validation repertoires had used the same platform as the 500 to 800 first-cohort repertoires.

TCRdb keeps only in-frame clones here, not all; method: immunoSEQ multiplex PCR. Of 100,000 to 150,000 clones listed, roughly 95% are singletons. The germline CDR1 and CDR2 sequences are SGHNT and YYREEE (reference sequence). This CDR3 region has 14 residues. Whole-study findings and limits: Rarity held for most TCR sequences, but there were some public TCRs that occurred in many donors. High sensitivity and specificity were reportedly achieved when the classifier diagnosed cytomegalovirus status. The CMV antigen specificity of a few CMV-associated chains was confirmed through in vitro analysis.

A remark on this clone: Its antigen is still unknown.

The chain joins TRBV5-4 to TRBJ2-5; TRBD2 aligns across 8 bases. Matching the DNA end better, TRBJ2-7 makes the J call doubtful. The sequenced material came from PBMCs. The receptor was isolated from a man aged 18 to 35 in good health and CMV-seronegative. DNA for the CDR3: TGTGCCAGCAGCTTTGCGGGAGGCCCCTACGAGCAGTACTTC. Amino acid sequence: CASSFAGGPYEQYF.